The T cell receptor (beta chain) described here comes from a study of human T cells and chemical hapten exposure. The sample's time point: pre-sensitization, week 0. Treatment specified: therapeutic diphenylcyclopropenone sensitization with weekly scalp DPC. Whole blood, unfractionated, served as the material for total RNA extraction. CDR3 size: 15 residues. Per the germline V gene, CDR1 is SGHTA and CDR2 is FQGNSA. V was clipped by 5 bases and J by 6 bases; unmatched bases: 3. TCRdb recomputed calls from the RACE reads with MiXCR, one row per CDR3 protein. The sample has about 270,000 distinct CDR3 sequences, just under 8% seen once; the top ten hold 1.2%. There are a few counts of this clonotype. Its specificity is not known. Study results and caveats: Correlating positively with patch test score were the PT1 expanded TCR counts. There were significantly more large CDR3 similarity clusters among expanded TCRs than among controls.

The chain is built from TRBV7-2 and TRBJ2-1; 14 bases agree with TRBD2. The source of this sequence is a man between 18 and 35 years old with alopecia areata. Some clones in this sample may be carry-over from other donors' samples. Sample: whole blood, taken in connection with sensitization to the hapten diphenylcyclopropenone (DPC). The CDR3 loop is CASSHGLAGGNEQFF. CDR3 sequence (DNA): TGTGCCAGCAGCCATGGACTAGCGGGGGGCAATGAGCAGTTCTTC.